Below are 3 T cell receptor beta chains sequenced from a single sample in a study of T cells after yellow fever vaccination (dated by TCRdb to between 2017 and 2020). Libraries came from 5' RACE. Sequencer: Illumina NovaSeq 6000. The public reads were quality trimmed at Q25 with fastp and then assembled into clones with MiXCR by TCRdb, keeping productive beta chains. Merged by CDR3 protein, the rows form single entries marked with the most common genes and DNA. The sample table records fewer than 500,000 distinct CDR3 sequences; approximately 18% of these occur just once. The ten largest clonotypes hold 15% to 20% of the sample. In the paper's terms, the treatment or condition label means: live attenuated yellow fever vaccine strain. Sequencing used PBMCs, obtained before the yellow fever booster vaccination. The receptors come from a man younger than 30 who received the YFV17D yellow fever vaccine.

The chain employs TRBV12-3 or TRBV12-4 and TRBJ2-1, with 7 bases lining up with TRBD2. V was pared by 4 bases and J by 8 bases, with 11 bases of the junction left unmatched. The CDR3 spans 15 residues. CDR3 sequence reads: CASSSPSGKGYEQFF. The CDR3 DNA sequence: TGTGCCAGCAGTTCCCCTAGCGGAAAGGGGTATGAGCAGTTCTTC.

This clonotype appeared a few times. The chain uses TRBV11-2 and TRBJ1-2, with D unresolved. Germline CDR1 is SGHAT and CDR2 is FQNNGV. The CDR3 totals 17 residues. Trimming removed 5 bases at V and 3 bases at J, with 22 bases between. DNA for the CDR3: TGTGCCAGCAGCCATCGCACTTTGGGGTTTATCGACTATGGCTACACCTTC. Protein: CASSHRTLGFIDYGYTF.

This clonotype was seen repeatedly, ten times or more. The rearrangement joins TRBV6-2 or TRBV6-3 to TRBJ1-1; D not resolved. The CDR3 totals 11 residues. CDR1 and CDR2 from the germline V gene are MNHEY and SVGEGT. V lost 0 bases to trimming and J lost 4 bases, with 0 bases between them. The chain's CDR3 is CASSYSTEAFF. The DNA for the CDR3 is TGTGCCAGCAGTTACTCCACTGAAGCTTTCTTT.